This entry features one TCR beta chain sequence. Its antigen remains unknown. RNA transcripts were the template for amplifying TCR beta CDR3 regions. A first-round RT-PCR of the TCR CDR3 used the HTBI primer set. A single record per CDR3 protein comes from TCRdb applying MiXCR to the multiplex PCR reads. The profile shows around 620,000 distinct CDR3 sequences, 15% to 20% of them singletons. This sample was taken from a study of T cells in Graves' hyperthyroidism and ophthalmopathy. Regarding the study as a whole: The blood repertoire included most of the expanded thyroid clonotypes above 0.001.

CDR1 is MNHEY and CDR2 is SVGAGI in the germline V gene. After removal of 2 bases from V and 7 bases from J, the junction contained 7 bases not matched to a gene. The CDR3 loop spans 14 amino acids. The sample comprised blood. The V and J genes are TRBV6-5 and TRBJ2-7, with 8 bases fitting TRBD1. This sequence originates from a woman in her twenties or thirties with Graves' hyperthyroidism. The CDR3 spells CASSYDRGSREQYF. The CDR3 coding sequence is TGTGCCAGCAGTTACGACAGGGGCTCCAGAGAGCAGTACTTC.